Shown below are 24 T cell receptor beta chains from a single sample sequenced in a study of T-cell reconstitution after alpha-beta-depleted transplantation in children. Researchers prepared the TCRbeta library using unique molecular identifiers, the study reports. TCRdb reprocessed the PCR reads via MiXCR and lists one record per CDR3 protein. Here the sample spans roughly 610,000 distinct CDR3 sequences, over 9.5% being singletons. Sequenced material: PBMCs from the stem cell graft donor, taken from the stem cell graft. These receptors all stem from a human donor who donated a stem cell graft to a child with acute myeloid leukemia.

This clonotype occurred many times. CDR3 coding DNA: TGCAGTGCTAGTGGAGGAGGGACAGGGGACGAGCAGTACTTC. It yields the protein CSASGGGTGDEQYF. The chain uses TRBV20-1 and TRBJ2-7, with 10 bases aligning to TRBD1. V gave up 3 bases and J gave up 5 bases; unmatched junction bases: 7. Germline-derived CDR1 and CDR2 are DFQATT and SNEGSKA (reference sequence). This CDR3 is built from 14 residues.

This chain uses TRBV12-3 or TRBV12-4 with TRBJ2-1; 11 nucleotides align to TRBD1. V shed 6 bases and J 0 bases; nucleotides not matched to a gene: 4. This CDR3 comprises 16 residues. The CDR3 here is CASSPGTGGSYNEQFF. CDR3 nucleotide sequence: TGTGCCAGCAGCCCCGGGACAGGGGGCTCCTACAATGAGCAGTTCTTC.

This rearrangement joins TRBV7-2 to TRBJ2-7; D is perhaps TRBD1 (6 bases). V lost 3 bases and J 2 bases, leaving 11 bases between the germline ends. The CDR3 sequence is 14 residues long. From germline, CDR1 is SGHTA and CDR2 FQGNSA. This chain's CDR3 is CASSFKGVPYEQYF. Here the CDR3 DNA reads TGTGCCAGCAGCTTTAAGGGGGTCCCCTACGAGCAGTACTTC.

At least ten counts were recorded for this clonotype. J is TRBJ1-5 and V is TRBV29-1; possible D gene TRBD1, 6 bases. The CDR3 is 13 residues long. Trimming took 4 bases from V and 4 from J, leaving 11 bases between them. CDR1 and CDR2 from the germline V gene are SQVTM and ANQGSEA. CDR3 DNA sequence: TGCAGCGTTGCCCAAAGGGGGAATCAGCCCCAGCATTTT. It translates to CSVAQRGNQPQHF.

This clonotype has ten or more counts. V usage is TRBV29-1 and J usage is TRBJ2-3; maybe TRBD2 (5 bases). The V gene's germline CDR1 is SQVTM and CDR2 ANQGSEA. V shed 3 bases and J shed 3 bases, with 10 bases lying between them. The CDR3 is 13 amino acids. DNA of the CDR3: TGCAGCGTTGATGGTGGGAGAACAGATACGCAGTATTTT. Residues: CSVDGGRTDTQYF.

The sample holds many counts of this clonotype. The chain links TRBV24-1 to TRBJ2-2; the match to TRBD1 covers 8 bases. Looked up from germline, CDR1 is KGHDR and CDR2 is SFDVKD. Trimming cost V 4 bases and J 6 bases; bases outside gene matches: 9. The CDR3 sequence is 16 residues long. In DNA form, the CDR3 reads TGTGCCACCAGTGACACCCCTGACAGGGGCGCCGGGGAGCTGTTTTTT. It codes for CATSDTPDRGAGELFF.

The rearrangement links TRBV12-3 or TRBV12-4 to TRBJ2-5, with D unclear. V lost 2 bases and J lost 0, with 10 bases in between. This CDR3 region has 15 residues. This CDR3 reads CASSLIREYQETQYF. The CDR3 nucleotides are TGTGCCAGCAGTTTAATCCGCGAGTACCAAGAGACCCAGTACTTC.

The rearrangement joins TRBV5-1 to TRBJ2-7, with 9 bases identical to TRBD1. J lost 2 bases, V lost 2 bases, and 5 bases had no gene match. Germline V lookup: CDR1 SGHRS, CDR2 YFSETQ. This CDR3 is built from 15 residues. In DNA form, the CDR3 reads TGCGCCAGCAGCTTCCGCGGACAGGGGACCTACGAGCAGTACTTC. Amino acids: CASSFRGQGTYEQYF.

This clonotype was counted many times. The CDR3 is CASSPGTGQRGYTF. The CDR3 region has the DNA TGTGCCAGCAGCCCAGGGACAGGGCAAAGGGGCTACACCTTC. The chain joins TRBV12-3 or TRBV12-4 to TRBJ1-2; 9 bases agree with TRBD1. CDR3 length: 14 residues. V lost 6 bases and J lost 8; bases outside the gene matches: 10.

The chain has TRBV10-3 and TRBJ2-5; weak D call: TRBD2 (5 bases). The germline V gene has CDR1 ENHRY and CDR2 SYGVKD. The CDR3 totals 14 residues. Trimming pared 2 bases from V and 5 bases from J, leaving 12 bases between. CDR3 DNA sequence: TGTGCCATCAGTGAGACAGCGGTTATTGAGACCCAGTACTTC. It yields the protein CAISETAVIETQYF.

This clonotype has only a few counts. The chain is built from TRBV6-5 and TRBJ1-2; 7 nucleotides match TRBD1. V was pared by 2 bases and J by 7 bases, with 10 bases of the junction left unmatched. This CDR3 contains 15 residues. CDR1 is MNHEY, CDR2 SVGAGI, per germline. The CDR3 nucleotides are TGTGCCAGCAGTTACCCCTCAGGGGGACTCAGTGGCTACACCTTC. Translated: CASSYPSGGLSGYTF.

This clonotype was seen a few times. This chain uses TRBV5-1 with TRBJ2-2; a possible D gene is TRBD1 (5 bases). The length of the CDR3 is 15 residues. V was shortened by 1 base and J by 0 bases, with 7 bases between the two germline ends. Germline CDR1 SGHRS, CDR2 YFSETQ. CDR3 in DNA: TGCGCCAGCAGCTTGACAGGAGCGAACACCGGGGAGCTGTTTTTT. It codes for CASSLTGANTGELFF.

The rearrangement links TRBV2 to TRBJ2-3; 7 bases map to TRBD1. Trimming took 8 bases from V and 5 from J; bases not matched to a gene: 16. Germline CDR1 reads SNHLY; CDR2 reads FYNNEI. The CDR3 totals 16 residues. The CDR3: CASETGQEQPGDTQYF. The CDR3, as DNA: TGTGCCAGCGAGACTGGACAGGAGCAACCGGGAGATACGCAGTATTTT.

This clonotype was recorded a few times. V usage is TRBV30 and J usage is TRBJ1-5; possibly TRBD1 for D (5 bases). This CDR3 is 13 amino acids long. The V end lost 2 bases, the J end lost 7 bases, and 12 bases lay between the germline ends. Germline CDR1 and CDR2: GTSNPN and SVGIG (reference sequence). CDR3 loop: CAWSSQGIQPQHF. As DNA, the CDR3 is TGTGCCTGGAGTTCGCAGGGAATCCAGCCCCAGCATTTT.

This clonotype was recorded a few times. This chain uses TRBV29-1 with TRBJ2-2; 9 bases map to TRBD2. Germline values: CDR1 SQVTM, CDR2 ANQGSEA. V was pared by 2 bases and J by 7 bases, with 8 bases of the junction left unmatched. The CDR3 covers 15 residues. In DNA form, the CDR3 reads TGCAGCGTTGAAACTTTAGCGGGAGAGGACGGGGAGCTGTTTTTT. Encoded protein: CSVETLAGEDGELFF.

This clonotype was observed many times. The CDR3 reads CASSVAGGLYEQYF. CDR3 nucleotides: TGTGCCAGCAGCGTAGCGGGAGGGCTCTACGAGCAGTACTTC. The chain links TRBV27 to TRBJ2-7; 11 bases align to TRBD2. V lost 6 bases, J lost 3 bases, and 4 bases stayed unmatched. The CDR3 sequence is 14 residues long. The germline gives CDR1 MNHEY, CDR2 SMNVEV (reference sequence).

The rearrangement uses TRBV12-5 and TRBJ2-5; the match to TRBD2 covers 7 bases. Germline V gene sequence: CDR1 LGHNT, CDR2 FRNRAP. This CDR3 comprises 14 residues. V shed 2 bases, J shed 7 bases, and the junction held 7 bases outside the gene matches. CDR3 nucleotide sequence: TGTGCTAGTGGTTTGAGCGGGGACCTGGGGACCCAGTACTTC. Translation: CASGLSGDLGTQYF. The complete variable domain, with remaining parts taken from reference TRBV12-5 and TRBJ2-5, reads DARVTQTPRHKVTEMGQEVTMRCQPILGHNTVFWYRQTMMQGLELLAYFRNRAPLDDSGMPKDRFSAEMPDATLATLKIQPSEPRDSAVYFCASGLSGDLGTQYFGPGTRLLVL.

The rearrangement uses TRBV24-1 and TRBJ2-5; 10 bases fit TRBD1. The CDR3 runs 15 residues. CDR1 KGHDR and CDR2 SFDVKD come from the germline V gene. V lost 9 bases, J lost 5 bases, and 11 bases stayed unmatched. The CDR3 spells CATGGTGQGLETQYF. CDR3 DNA: TGTGCCACCGGGGGCACGGGACAGGGGTTGGAGACCCAGTACTTC.

V gene TRBV6-1 combines with J gene TRBJ2-1, with D maybe TRBD2 (6 bases). Between the trimmed V and J ends, which lost 7 bases and 1 base, there was a span of 20 bases. The length of the CDR3 is 17 residues. CDR1 is MNHNS, CDR2 SASEGT, per germline. DNA for the CDR3: TGTGCCAGCATGGGGAGCGTCCGGGACTCTTCCTACAATGAGCAGTTCTTC. It specifies CASMGSVRDSSYNEQFF.

The table lists this clonotype with a few counts. The chain links TRBV5-6 to TRBJ1-5; D is uncertain. The germline CDR1 and CDR2 sequences are SGHDT and YYEEEE. The ends were cut back, 3 bases at V and 7 bases at J, with 14 bases in the middle. The length of the CDR3 is 14 residues. CDR3 protein: CASSSRAGKQPQHF. The DNA of the CDR3 is TGTGCCAGCAGCTCTCGGGCTGGGAAACAGCCCCAGCATTTT.

V and J are TRBV7-9 and TRBJ2-7, with 7 bases identical to TRBD2. Germline CDR1 SEHNR, CDR2 FQNEAQ (reference sequence). J gave up 3 bases and V 5 bases, and 16 bases lay outside the gene matches. The CDR3 has 17 residues. The CDR3 reads CASSHLPGSGRGYEQYF. CDR3 in DNA: TGTGCCAGCAGCCACCTCCCTGGGAGTGGGAGGGGCTACGAGCAGTACTTC.

The V and J genes are TRBV7-9 and TRBJ2-1; D could derive from TRBD1 or TRBD2 (5 bases each). V gave up 1 base and J gave up 5 bases, with 12 bases separating them. Germline V lookup: CDR1 SEHNR, CDR2 FQNEAQ (reference sequence). The CDR3 totals 15 residues. The CDR3 region is CASSLGGSEDNEQFF. The CDR3 DNA sequence: TGTGCCAGCAGCTTAGGGGGGAGTGAGGACAATGAGCAGTTCTTC.

The sample holds many counts of this clonotype. This chain joins TRBV20-1 and TRBJ2-1; D ambiguous. V lost 4 bases to trimming and J lost 8 bases, with 9 bases between them. From germline, CDR1 is DFQATT and CDR2 SNEGSKA (reference sequence). The CDR3 has 11 amino acids. The DNA of the CDR3 is TGCAGTGCTACTGGACCCGATGAGCAGTTCTTC. This codes for CSATGPDEQFF.

This chain connects TRBV4-1 to TRBJ2-3; 13 bases are shared with TRBD2. Germline assignment: CDR1 MGHRA and CDR2 YSYEKL. This CDR3 region has 16 residues. With V trimmed by 1 base and J by 9 bases, 7 bases remained unmatched. The CDR3 protein is CASSQAPTSGRPTQYF. CDR3 nucleotides: TGCGCCAGCAGCCAAGCCCCGACTAGCGGGAGGCCCACGCAGTATTTT.